What follows are 26 T cell receptor beta chains derived from one specimen sequenced in a study of CD8+CD57+ T cells in acquired aplastic anemia. Using genomic DNA as the template, TCR beta VDJ and CDR3 profiling was carried out. TCRdb ran MiXCR on the reads and lists one entry per CDR3 protein. The sample records 150,000 or so distinct CDR3 sequences, just under 65% being singletons. Sequenced sample: sorted CD4+, CD8+, or CD8+CD57+ T cells (not recorded which) from PBMCs. The source is a human donor in good health.

V gene TRBV29-1 combines with J gene TRBJ1-1; D call uncertain. Trimming shortened V by 6 bases and J by 0 bases, and 11 bases separated the two germline ends. Germline lookup yields CDR1 SQVTM and CDR2 ANQGSEA. CDR3 length equals 13 residues. This CDR3 reads CSVVLPLNTEAFF. CDR3 DNA sequence: TGCAGCGTCGTCCTTCCCCTGAACACTGAAGCTTTCTTT.

In this sample, this clonotype turned up once. The rearrangement links TRBV24-1 to TRBJ1-5; 7 bases fit TRBD1. This CDR3 has 14 residues. The germline CDR1 and CDR2 sequences are KGHDR and SFDVKD. V dropped 3 bases and J dropped 5; count of bases not matched to a gene: 3. The CDR3 region is CATSDQGQHQPQHF. Here the CDR3 DNA reads TGTGCCACCAGTGATCAGGGACAGCATCAGCCCCAGCATTTT.

This clonotype was seen a handful of times. The V and J genes are TRBV29-1 and TRBJ2-1; D ambiguous. CDR3 length: 12 residues. Looked up from germline, CDR1 is SQVTM and CDR2 is ANQGSEA. Trimming shortened V by 5 bases and J by 0 bases, and 5 bases separated the two germline ends. CDR3 sequence: CSVYVSYNEQFF. The CDR3 region has the DNA TGCAGCGTTTACGTCTCCTACAATGAGCAGTTCTTC.

This clonotype was counted many times. The rearrangement links TRBV19 to TRBJ2-7, with D perhaps TRBD2 (6 bases). Looked up from germline, CDR1 is LNHDA and CDR2 is SQIVND (reference sequence). The CDR3 spans 15 residues. Trimming pared 3 bases from V and 6 bases from J, leaving 18 bases between. DNA of the CDR3: TGTGCCAGTAGTATGGGTCAGGGCCTAGCGCGCGAGCAGTACTTC. Amino acids: CASSMGQGLAREQYF.

The chain has TRBV2 and TRBJ2-7, with D possibly being TRBD1 or TRBD2 (5 bases each). Germline-derived CDR1 and CDR2 are SNHLY and FYNNEI. This CDR3 spans 13 amino acids. V shed 4 bases and J shed 2 bases, with 9 bases lying between them. CDR3 bases: TGTGCCAGCAGTGTCGGGGCCCCCTACGAGCAGTACTTC. Translation gives CASSVGAPYEQYF.

CDR3 nucleotide sequence: TGTGCCAGCAGCTTTAGTATACTCTACGAGCAGTACTTC. Its translation is CASSFSILYEQYF. The V gene is TRBV7-9, the J gene TRBJ2-7; D not certain. Germline V gene data show CDR1 as SEHNR and CDR2 as FQNEAQ (reference sequence). V gave up 3 bases and J gave up 3 bases, with 9 bases separating them. There are 13 residues in the CDR3.

J is TRBJ2-7 and V is TRBV6-5; D gene unclear. V lost 6 bases and J 3 bases, leaving 12 bases between the germline ends. This CDR3 has 13 amino acids. CDR1 and CDR2 (germline): MNHEY, SVGAGI. The CDR3: CASSYTENYEQYF. The CDR3, as DNA: TGTGCCAGCAGCTACACAGAGAACTACGAGCAGTACTTC.

The rearrangement links TRBV5-4 to TRBJ2-1; D is possibly TRBD2 (5 bases). Germline CDR1 is SGHNT and CDR2 is YYREEE (reference sequence). The CDR3 consists of 13 residues. V lost 0 bases, J lost 7 bases, and 8 bases lay in between. CDR3 amino acids: CASSLVSANEQFF. CDR3 bases: TGTGCCAGCAGCTTGGTTAGCGCGAATGAGCAGTTCTTC.

This clonotype was found once. Compared with germline, one end of the junction differs, possibly owing to a read error. The chain uses TRBV20-1 and TRBJ1-5; D not resolved. The CDR3 is 11 amino acids. Germline-derived CDR1 and CDR2 are DFQATT and SNEGSKA (reference sequence). The CDR3 protein is CSASLGQPRHF. The DNA of the CDR3 is TGCAGTGCTAGTCTAGGTCAGCCCCGGCATTTT.

This chain uses TRBV24-1 with TRBJ2-5; 7 bases are shared with TRBD2. Looked up from germline, CDR1 is KGHDR and CDR2 is SFDVKD. The junction had 4 bases not matched to a gene; V was cut back by 3 bases and J by 1 base. This CDR3 has 15 residues. The CDR3 is CATSDAASGQETQYF. CDR3 nucleotide sequence: TGTGCCACCAGTGATGCCGCTAGCGGCCAAGAGACCCAGTACTTC.

This clonotype was observed many times. The chain links TRBV14 to TRBJ2-5; D gene uncertain. Trimming left V 0 bases short and J 2 bases short, with 10 bases between. This CDR3 comprises 15 residues. Germline assignment: CDR1 SGHDN and CDR2 FVKESK. The CDR3: CASSQDYGVQETQYF. The CDR3 bases are TGTGCCAGCAGCCAAGATTATGGGGTTCAAGAGACCCAGTACTTC.

The V and J genes are TRBV24-1 and TRBJ2-3, with 8 bases identical to TRBD2. The junction had 15 bases not matched to a gene; V was cut back by 4 bases and J by 4 bases. CDR3 length: 18 residues. CDR1 KGHDR and CDR2 SFDVKD come from the germline V gene. DNA of the CDR3: TGTGCCACCAGTGACCTCAGCCCCCCGAGCGGGAGTTCAGATACGCAGTATTTT. It is translated as CATSDLSPPSGSSDTQYF.

About this clonotype: At one end the junction does not follow the germline gene, possibly because of a read error. V and J are TRBV10-3 and TRBJ1-2; 7 nucleotides line up with TRBD1. This CDR3 comprises 17 residues. CDR1 and CDR2 (germline): ENHRY, SYGVKD. CDR3 protein: CAISERVGGQSNYGYIF. The CDR3 region has the DNA TGTGCCATCAGTGAGCGGGTAGGGGGCCAATCTAACTATGGCTACATCTTC.

A note on this clonotype: A much larger clone sits a single nucleotide away, making a read error possible. The CDR3, as DNA: TGTGCCAGCAGCACGACAGGGCTATATGGCTACACCTTC. Its translation: CASSTTGLYGYTF. This chain connects TRBV28 to TRBJ1-2; 7 nucleotides line up with TRBD1. V shed 6 bases, J shed 5 bases, and the junction held 6 bases outside the gene matches. CDR3 size: 13 residues. CDR1 is MDHEN and CDR2 is SYDVKM in the germline V gene.

This clonotype was counted many times. The chain recombines TRBV5-6 with TRBJ2-3; 13 nucleotides agree with TRBD2. Germline CDR1 is SGHDT and CDR2 is YYEEEE. This CDR3 spans 15 amino acids. Trimming removed 3 bases from V and 6 bases from J; junction bases left unmatched: 4. CDR3: CASSSGTSGKDTQYF. CDR3 DNA sequence: TGTGCCAGCAGCTCAGGGACTAGCGGGAAGGATACGCAGTATTTT.

The rearrangement uses TRBV10-1 and TRBJ1-2; D uncertain. The length of the CDR3 is 16 residues. Germline CDR1 reads WNHNN; CDR2 reads SYGVQD (reference sequence). Trimming pared 5 bases from V and 4 bases from J, leaving 20 bases between. CDR3: CASSPPQRFRSYGYTF. The CDR3 region has the DNA TGCGCCAGCAGTCCGCCACAGAGATTCCGATCCTATGGCTACACCTTC.

This clonotype came up a few times. V is TRBV12-3 or TRBV12-4 and J is TRBJ1-6; 11 bases are a match to TRBD1. The CDR3 runs 14 residues. Trimming removed 3 bases from V and 9 bases from J; junction bases left unmatched: 1. CDR3 region: CASSFGTGGSPLHF. In DNA, the CDR3 is TGTGCCAGCAGTTTTGGGACAGGGGGTTCACCCCTCCACTTT.

The V call is TRBV7-9, the J call TRBJ2-5, with a possible D match to TRBD2 (6 bases). Germline V gives CDR1 SEHNR, CDR2 FQNEAQ (reference sequence). The CDR3 runs 16 residues. With 4 bases removed from V and 5 bases from J, the gap between germline ends came to 20 bases. The DNA for the CDR3 is TGTGCCAGCAGCTGGGGGAGCGGGTTGGACGGGGAGACCCAGTACTTC. As protein: CASSWGSGLDGETQYF.

This clonotype was seen once. The gene calls are TRBV25-1 and TRBJ2-7, with 7 bases that match TRBD2. The CDR3 is 12 residues long. J lost 2 bases, V lost 10 bases, and 5 bases had no gene match. Looked up from germline, CDR1 is MGHDK and CDR2 is SYGVNS. The CDR3 bases are TGTGCCACAGATGGGGGGGCCTACGAGCAGTACTTC. Translating gives CATDGGAYEQYF.

The chain uses TRBV4-3 and TRBJ2-1; D uncertain. Trimming removed 0 bases at V and 8 bases at J, with 17 bases between. Germline-derived CDR1 and CDR2 are LGHNA and YSLEER. This CDR3 is 16 amino acids long. The CDR3 nucleotides are TGCGCCAGCAGCCAAGACTACTATGGGTTTGGGTATGAGCAGTTCTTC. It is translated as CASSQDYYGFGYEQFF.

The rearrangement joins TRBV29-1 to TRBJ2-5, with a weak D call TRBD2 (6 bases). Germline V gene data show CDR1 as SQVTM and CDR2 as ANQGSEA. CDR3 size: 13 residues. The V end was cut by 8 bases, the J end by 7 bases, with 20 bases between. CDR3 DNA: TGCAGCTTATTGGAGGGGTCCAGTGGGACCCAGTACTTC. Protein sequence: CSLLEGSSGTQYF.

This clonotype was detected ten times or more. This chain uses TRBV20-1 with TRBJ2-7, with D tentatively TRBD2 (5 bases). The CDR3 consists of 12 residues. V shed 5 bases and J shed 0 bases, with 8 bases lying between them. Germline-derived CDR1 and CDR2 are DFQATT and SNEGSKA (reference sequence). The CDR3 nucleotides are TGCAGTGCTCGGGAAAGCTCCTACGAGCAGTACTTC. Amino acid sequence: CSARESSYEQYF.

This rearrangement joins TRBV2 to TRBJ2-1, with D hard to call. The germline V gene encodes CDR1 SNHLY and CDR2 FYNNEI. V was clipped by 2 bases and J by 3 bases, with 5 bases between them. CDR3 length equals 13 residues. CDR3 nucleotide sequence: TGTGCCAGCAGTGAACTGGGCTACAATGAGCAGTTCTTC. It is translated as CASSELGYNEQFF.

V gene TRBV2 combines with J gene TRBJ2-4; 8 bases match TRBD1. The CDR3 has 15 residues. Trimming removed 6 bases from V and 1 base from J; junction bases left unmatched: 5. The V gene's germline CDR1 is SNHLY and CDR2 FYNNEI. The CDR3 here is CASRGQGLAKNIQYF. Written as DNA, the CDR3 is TGTGCCAGCAGAGGACAGGGACTGGCCAAAAACATTCAGTACTTC.

The V and J genes are TRBV27 and TRBJ2-5; 10 nucleotides agree with TRBD1. The CDR3 loop spans 18 amino acids. CDR1 is MNHEY, CDR2 SMNVEV, per germline (reference sequence). Trimming cost V 4 bases and J 5 bases; bases outside gene matches: 16. The CDR3 protein is CASSSLYSTGQGFETQYF. The DNA of the CDR3 is TGTGCCAGCAGTTCTTTATATTCTACGGGACAGGGGTTCGAGACCCAGTACTTC.

In this sample, this clonotype turned up once. The J gene is TRBJ2-1, the V gene TRBV20-1; 14 bases align to TRBD2. Germline V CDR1 and CDR2: DFQATT, SNEGSKA (reference sequence). With V trimmed by 6 bases and J by 7 bases, 11 bases remained unmatched. The CDR3 extends over 16 amino acids. The CDR3 bases are TGCAGTGCCAGACTAGCGGGGGGGTACAAGCATAATGAGCAGTTCTTC. Translation: CSARLAGGYKHNEQFF.